In this sample, the clone carrying this T cell receptor beta chain turned up once. MiXCR, applied by TCRdb to the 5' RACE reads, yields one record per CDR3 protein. The data hold 600,000 to 750,000 distinct CDR3 sequences, with 10% to 15% observed a single time. The data were obtained in a study of T cells after yellow fever vaccination. In the study overall: Fractions of limited cellularity were prepared by means of SMART-Seq v4 Ultra Low Input.

The TCR originated in a man younger than 45 who received the YFV17D yellow fever vaccine. Here the sequenced sample was PBMCs, taken on the day of the yellow fever booster vaccination.

As DNA, the CDR3 is TGTGCCAGCAGCCGACCTCAGGGAGTCGGCTACGAGCAGTACTTC. Its translation: CASSRPQGVGYEQYF. This chain links TRBV7-2 with TRBJ2-7, with D tentatively TRBD1 or TRBD2 (5 bases each). Germline loops: CDR1 SGHTA, CDR2 FQGNSA. CDR3 length equals 15 residues. Trimming took 5 bases from V and 3 from J, leaving 17 bases between them.